These T cell receptor beta chains were read from a single sample in a study of cytomegalovirus exposure and HLA in healthy donors. Clones were read by immunoSEQ multiplex PCR, and TCRdb kept only the in-frame ones, dropping some. The table shows fewer than 150,000 clones, with around three quarters occurring only once. Material: PBMCs. The source of these receptors is a man aged 35-49 years in good health and CMV-seropositive. CDR3s include the opening cysteine and the closing phenylalanine or tryptophan. A D gene is named only where the DNA matches it firmly. For some rows the clone size is stated as once, few or many, or as a class when expanded; others skip it.

clone size: .; J gene: TRBJ2-4; D gene: TRBD2; V gene: TRBV19; CDR3 DNA: TGTGCCAGTAAACCGGGACTAGCAAAAAACATTCAGTACTTC; CDR3 protein: CASKPGLAKNIQYF
clone size: few; J gene: TRBJ2-1; D gene: .; V gene: TRBV10-3; CDR3 DNA: TGTGCCATCAGATTTTTGGACAGCTACAATGAGCAGTTCTTC; CDR3 protein: CAIRFLDSYNEQFF
clone size: few; J gene: TRBJ2-3; D gene: .; V gene: TRBV27; CDR3 DNA: TGTGCCAGCAGTTTACAGGGGGATACGCAGTATTTT; CDR3 protein: CASSLQGDTQYF
clone size: .; J gene: TRBJ1-2; D gene: TRBD1; V gene: TRBV29-1; CDR3 DNA: TGCAGCGTTTCTGCCCCCGGGACAGGGGTCCCTGGCTACACCTTC; CDR3 protein: CSVSAPGTGVPGYTF
clone size: .; J gene: TRBJ2-7; D gene: TRBD2; V gene: TRBV30; CDR3 DNA: TGTGCCTGGAGTTTCGGCGGGAGCTCCTACGAGCAGTACTTC; CDR3 protein: CAWSFGGSSYEQYF
clone size: .; J gene: TRBJ2-7; D gene: TRBD1; V gene: TRBV11-3; CDR3 DNA: TGTGCCAGCAGCTCCCGGGACAGGGACTTTCCCGAGCAGTACTTC; CDR3 protein: CASSSRDRDFPEQYF
clone size: once; J gene: TRBJ2-1; D gene: .; V gene: TRBV5-1; CDR3 DNA: TGCGCCAGCAGCTACTCCCGGGGACAAGTCTCCTACAATGAGCAGTTCTTC; CDR3 protein: CASSYSRGQVSYNEQFF
clone size: .; J gene: TRBJ1-6; D gene: TRBD1; V gene: TRBV25-1; CDR3 DNA: TGTGCCAGTGGAGGGGACAGACCACCCCTCCACTTT; CDR3 protein: CASGGDRPPLHF
clone size: .; J gene: TRBJ1-6; D gene: .; V gene: TRBV5-4; CDR3 DNA: TGTGCCAGCAGCTCTGGGCCGAGTGACGGATCACCCCTCCACTTT; CDR3 protein: CASSSGPSDGSPLHF
clone size: .; J gene: TRBJ1-5; D gene: .; V gene: TRBV21-1; CDR3 DNA: TGTGCCAGCAGCACCCCCGGACAGGGTGGCAATCAGCCCCAGCATTTT; CDR3 protein: CASSTPGQGGNQPQHF